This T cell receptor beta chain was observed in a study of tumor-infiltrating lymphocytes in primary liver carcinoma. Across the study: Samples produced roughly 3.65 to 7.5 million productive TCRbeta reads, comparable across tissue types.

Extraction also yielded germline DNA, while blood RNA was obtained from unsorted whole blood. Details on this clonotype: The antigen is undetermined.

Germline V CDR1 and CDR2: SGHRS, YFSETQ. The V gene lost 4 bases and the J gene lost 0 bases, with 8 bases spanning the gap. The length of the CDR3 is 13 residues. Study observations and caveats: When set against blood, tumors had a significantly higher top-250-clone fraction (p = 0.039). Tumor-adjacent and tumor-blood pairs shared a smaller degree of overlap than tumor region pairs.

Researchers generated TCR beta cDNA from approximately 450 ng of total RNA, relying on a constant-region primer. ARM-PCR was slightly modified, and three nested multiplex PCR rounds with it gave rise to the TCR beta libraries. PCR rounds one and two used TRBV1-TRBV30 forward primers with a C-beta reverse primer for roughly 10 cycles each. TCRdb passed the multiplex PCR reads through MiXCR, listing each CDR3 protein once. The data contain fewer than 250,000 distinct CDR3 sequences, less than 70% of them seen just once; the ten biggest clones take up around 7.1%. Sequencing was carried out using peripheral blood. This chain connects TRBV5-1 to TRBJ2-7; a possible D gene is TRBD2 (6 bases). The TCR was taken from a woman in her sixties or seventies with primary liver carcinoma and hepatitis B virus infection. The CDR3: CASSAGRSYEQYF. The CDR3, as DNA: TGCGCCAGCAGCGCGGGACGCTCCTACGAGCAGTACTTC.